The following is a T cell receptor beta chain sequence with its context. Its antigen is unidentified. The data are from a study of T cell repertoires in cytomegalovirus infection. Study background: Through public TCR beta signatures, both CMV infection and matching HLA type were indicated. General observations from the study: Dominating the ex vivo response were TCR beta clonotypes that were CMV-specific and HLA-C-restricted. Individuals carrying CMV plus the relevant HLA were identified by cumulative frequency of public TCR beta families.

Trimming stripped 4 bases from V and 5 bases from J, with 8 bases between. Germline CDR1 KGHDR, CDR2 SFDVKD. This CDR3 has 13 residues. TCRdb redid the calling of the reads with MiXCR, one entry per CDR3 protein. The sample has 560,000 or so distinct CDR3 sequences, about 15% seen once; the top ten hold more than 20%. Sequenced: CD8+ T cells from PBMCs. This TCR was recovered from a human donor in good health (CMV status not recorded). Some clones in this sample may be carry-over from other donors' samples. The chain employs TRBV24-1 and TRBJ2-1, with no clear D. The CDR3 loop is CATSDPTDNEQFF. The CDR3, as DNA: TGTGCCACCAGTGACCCTACAGACAATGAGCAGTTCTTC.